This T cell receptor beta chain was found in a study of T cells in Graves' hyperthyroidism and ophthalmopathy. Patients with ophthalmopathy all had a Clinical Activity Score of at least 3, a NOSPECS grade of at least 4 and duration under 3 months. Patients having uncontrolled infection, another autoimmune disease, pregnancy or lactation were not included. Together with thyroid ultrasound, orbital computed tomography, serum thyroxine and TRAb, clinical symptoms were used for diagnoses. The CDR3 sequence is 13 residues long. CDR1 SGHRS and CDR2 YFSETQ come from the germline V gene. V was shortened by 4 bases and J by 5 bases, with 13 bases between the two germline ends. Amplification of TCR beta CDR3 regions was performed using RNA transcripts as template. Initially, a first-round RT-PCR of the TCR CDR3 employed the HTBI primer set. Each CDR3 protein gets one entry after TCRdb re-called the multiplex PCR reads with MiXCR. This repertoire shows around 690,000 distinct CDR3 sequences, 20% to 25% found once; its top ten account for around a third.

The sequenced sample was blood. The V gene is TRBV5-1, the J gene TRBJ2-7; maybe TRBD1 (6 bases). The TCR comes from a man aged 25 to 45 with Graves' ophthalmopathy. The CDR3 sequence is CASSAQQGHEQYF. CDR3 in DNA: TGCGCCAGCAGCGCCCAACAGGGCCACGAGCAGTACTTC. Drawing the rest from reference TRBV5-1 and TRBJ2-7, the complete variable domain is KAGVTQTPRYLIKTRGQQVTLSCSPISGHRSVSWYQQTPGQGLQFLFEYFSETQRNKGNFPGRFSGRQFSNSRSEMNVSTLELGDSALYLCASSAQQGHEQYFGPGTRLTVT.